This is a list of T cell receptor beta chains from one sample in a study of T cell repertoires in ileal Crohn's disease. The assay was immunoSEQ multiplex PCR, and TCRdb's table has in-frame clones only and misses some. Altogether some 5,400 clones are present, around 78% being singletons, with the ten largest covering around 6%. The specimen was ileal tissue. The source of these receptors is an adult with Crohn's disease. CDR3s include the opening cysteine and the closing phenylalanine or tryptophan. D genes are given only for firm matches. Some rows have no size entry. The others give once, few or many, or a class for an expanded clone.

d_call | j_call | clone_size | v_call | cdr3_nt | cdr3_aa
- | TRBJ1-2 | once | TRBV5-4 | TGTGCCAGCAGCTTGGGGACCTCTCGTGGCTACACCTTC | CASSLGTSRGYTF
TRBD1 | TRBJ2-7 | - | TRBV6-5 | TGTGCCAGCAGTTACCGGGACAGGGCCCGATACGAGCAGTACTTC | CASSYRDRARYEQYF
TRBD1 | TRBJ1-2 | - | TRBV5-6 | TGTGCCAGCAGCTCCAGGGGGCGCAAGGATTATGGCTACACCTTC | CASSSRGRKDYGYTF
TRBD2 | TRBJ2-3 | - | TRBV7-3 | TGTGCCAGCAGCCCCTTAGCGGGGGGACGGACAGATACGCAGTATTTT | CASSPLAGGRTDTQYF
TRBD1 | TRBJ2-1 | - | TRBV28 | TGTGCCAGCAGGACGACAGGGGCCTTGCGTGAGCAGTTCTTC | CASRTTGALREQFF
- | TRBJ1-4 | - | TRBV7-9 | TGTGCCAGCAGCCCTTCAACTAATGAAAAACTGTTTTTT | CASSPSTNEKLFF
- | TRBJ1-4 | - | TRBV19 | TGTGCCAGCAAGGGGCCCTCGGGCGTACTGTTTTTT | CASKGPSGVLFF
TRBD1 | TRBJ2-3 | - | TRBV7-6 | TGTGCCAGCAGCTTAGAAGGGACAGCCACAGATACGCAGTATTTT | CASSLEGTATDTQYF
TRBD2 | TRBJ2-1 | - | TRBV4-2 | TGTGCCAGCAGCCAAGACGGAGTAGCGGGGTCCAATGAGCAGTTCTTC | CASSQDGVAGSNEQFF
- | TRBJ1-5 | - | TRBV5-5 | TGTGCCAGCTTTGAGGGACACCTCGATCAGCCCCAGCATTTT | CASFEGHLDQPQHF
TRBD2 | TRBJ2-5 | - | TRBV7-9 | TGTGCCAGCAGCTTAGCAGTTGGCGGGAGGCGGCGGGAGACCCAGTACTTC | CASSLAVGGRRRETQYF
- | TRBJ2-7 | - | TRBV28 | TGTGCCAGCAGACCATCGACAGGTCTCTACGAGCAGTACTTC | CASRPSTGLYEQYF
- | TRBJ1-4 | - | TRBV5-6 | TGTGCCAGTGAGCTTCGGGCAGACTATAATGAAAAACTGTTTTTT | CASELRADYNEKLFF
TRBD1 | TRBJ2-7 | few | TRBV7-2 | TGTGCCAGCAGCTTTGGGACAGCCTACGAGCAGTACTTC | CASSFGTAYEQYF
TRBD1 | TRBJ1-2 | - | TRBV30 | TGTGCCTGGAGTGTTAACAGGGGTAGTGGCTACACCTTC | CAWSVNRGSGYTF
- | TRBJ1-5 | - | TRBV27 | TGTGCCAGCAGTTTTTACGGGGTTGGTCGTTTTGTTCAGCCCCAGCATTTT | CASSFYGVGRFVQPQHF
- | TRBJ1-1 | - | TRBV5-8 | TGTGCCAGCAGTCGGGAAGGGAACACTGAAGCTTTCTTT | CASSREGNTEAFF
- | TRBJ1-2 | - | TRBV4-1 | TGCGCCAGCAGCCAAGTGGTGTCCGGGATCTATGGCTACACCTTC | CASSQVVSGIYGYTF
- | TRBJ2-3 | - | TRBV30 | TGTGCCTGGACAAGGACTGCAGATACGCAGTATTTT | CAWTRTADTQYF
- | TRBJ2-7 | once | TRBV9 | TGTGCCAGCAGCGTATCTCCGGACCGGACTGTCTCCTACGAGCAGTACTTC | CASSVSPDRTVSYEQYF